This T cell receptor (beta chain) was documented in a study of shared clonotypes between healthy human individuals. Study observations and caveats: Though the depth was large, rarefaction showed that sorted-subset sequencing was incomplete.

All donors qualified as healthy HIV-negative adults and had experienced no recent acute infections or vaccinations. Nashville, Tennessee was home to all donors, each a Caucasian adult. Investigators divided CD4+ cells into CD45RA+ naive and CD45RA-negative memory subsets. A note on this clone: What it binds is not known.

Some clones are missing from TCRdb's copy, which holds only in-frame ones; the method was immunoSEQ multiplex PCR. Altogether roughly 1,600,000 clones are present, 98% being singletons, with the ten largest covering approximately 0.4%. This TCR derives from a man between 25 and 39 years old in good health. The sequencing input was naive CD4+ T cells sorted from blood. Subset noted: CD45RA+ positively selected.

The CDR3 DNA sequence: TGTGCCAGCAGTCTGGAATTCGGCAATCAGCCCCAGCATTTT. Translation gives CASSLEFGNQPQHF. V and J are TRBV2 and TRBJ1-5; D not resolved. The V and J ends lost 5 bases and 2 bases respectively, with 10 bases between them. This CDR3 region has 14 residues. In germline, CDR1 is SNHLY, CDR2 FYNNEI.